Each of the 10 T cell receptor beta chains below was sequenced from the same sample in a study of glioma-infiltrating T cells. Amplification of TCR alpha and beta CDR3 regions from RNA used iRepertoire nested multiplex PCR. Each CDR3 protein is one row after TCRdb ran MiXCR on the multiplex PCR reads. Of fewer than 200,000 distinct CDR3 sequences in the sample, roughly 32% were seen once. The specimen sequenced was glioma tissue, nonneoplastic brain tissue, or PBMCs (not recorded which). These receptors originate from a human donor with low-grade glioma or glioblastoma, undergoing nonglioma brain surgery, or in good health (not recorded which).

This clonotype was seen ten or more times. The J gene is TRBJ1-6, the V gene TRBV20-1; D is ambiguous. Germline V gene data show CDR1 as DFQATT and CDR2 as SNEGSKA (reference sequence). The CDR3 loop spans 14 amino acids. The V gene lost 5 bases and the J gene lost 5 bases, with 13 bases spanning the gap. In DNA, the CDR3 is TGCAGTGCTTCTTCGACAAGAGATAATTCACCCCTCCACTTT. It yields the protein CSASSTRDNSPLHF.

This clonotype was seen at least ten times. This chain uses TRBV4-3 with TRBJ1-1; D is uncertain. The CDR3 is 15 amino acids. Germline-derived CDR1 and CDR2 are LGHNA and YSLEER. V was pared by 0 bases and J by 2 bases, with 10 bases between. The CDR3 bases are TGCGCCAGCAGCCAAGATTGGGGTGCCAACACTGAAGCTTTCTTT. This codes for CASSQDWGANTEAFF.

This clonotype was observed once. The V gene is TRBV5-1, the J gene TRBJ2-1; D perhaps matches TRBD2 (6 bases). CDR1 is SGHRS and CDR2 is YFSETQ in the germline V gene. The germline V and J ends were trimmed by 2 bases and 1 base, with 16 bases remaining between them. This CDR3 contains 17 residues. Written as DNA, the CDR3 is TGCGCCAGCAGCTTTAAGACTAGTACTTTTTCCTACAATGAGCAGTTCTTC. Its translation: CASSFKTSTFSYNEQFF.

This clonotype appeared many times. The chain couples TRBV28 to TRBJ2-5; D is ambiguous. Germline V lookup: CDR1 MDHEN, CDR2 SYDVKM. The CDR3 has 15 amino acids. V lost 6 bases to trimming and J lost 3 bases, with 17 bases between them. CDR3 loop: CASSPALAPKETQYF. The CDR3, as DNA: TGTGCCAGCAGCCCCGCGTTAGCTCCCAAAGAGACCCAGTACTTC. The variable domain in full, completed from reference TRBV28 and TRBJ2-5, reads DVKVTQSSRYLVKRTGEKVFLECVQDMDHENMFWYRQDPGLGLRLIYFSYDVKMKEKGDIPEGYSVSREKKERFSLILESASTNQTSMYLCASSPALAPKETQYFGPGTRLLVL.

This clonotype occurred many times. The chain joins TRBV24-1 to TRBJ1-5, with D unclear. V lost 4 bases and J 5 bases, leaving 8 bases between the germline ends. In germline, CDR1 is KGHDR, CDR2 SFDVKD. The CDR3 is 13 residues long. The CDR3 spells CATSDRSDQPQHF. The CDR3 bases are TGTGCCACCAGTGACCGAAGTGATCAGCCCCAGCATTTT.

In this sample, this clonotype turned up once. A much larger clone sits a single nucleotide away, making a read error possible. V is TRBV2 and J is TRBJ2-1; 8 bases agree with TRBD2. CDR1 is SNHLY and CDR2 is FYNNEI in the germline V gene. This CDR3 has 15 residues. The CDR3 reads CASSEWSSGFDEQLF. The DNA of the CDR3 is TGTGCCAGCAGTGAATGGTCTAGCGGGTTCGATGAGCAGCTCTTC.

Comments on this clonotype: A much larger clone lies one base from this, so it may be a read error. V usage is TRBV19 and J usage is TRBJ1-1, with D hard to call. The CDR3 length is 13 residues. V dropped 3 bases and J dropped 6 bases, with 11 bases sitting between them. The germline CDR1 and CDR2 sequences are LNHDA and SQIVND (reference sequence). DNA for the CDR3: TGTGCCAGTAGTATTACAACGGACGCTGAAGCTTTCTTT. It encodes CASSITTDAEAFF.

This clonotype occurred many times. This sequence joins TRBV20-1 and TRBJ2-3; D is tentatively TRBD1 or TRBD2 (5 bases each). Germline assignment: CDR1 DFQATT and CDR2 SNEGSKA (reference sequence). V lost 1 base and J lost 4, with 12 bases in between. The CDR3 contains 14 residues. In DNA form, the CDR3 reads TGCAGTGCTAGAGTGGGGGTGGGGGCAGATACGCAGTATTTT. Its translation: CSARVGVGADTQYF.

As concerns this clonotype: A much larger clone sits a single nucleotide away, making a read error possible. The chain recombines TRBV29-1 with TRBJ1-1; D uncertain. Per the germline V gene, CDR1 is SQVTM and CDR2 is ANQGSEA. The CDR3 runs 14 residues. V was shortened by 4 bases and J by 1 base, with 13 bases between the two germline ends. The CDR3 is CSVVPSEPNTEAFF. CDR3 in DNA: TGCAGCGTTGTACCTTCAGAGCCGAACACTGAAGCTTTCTTT.

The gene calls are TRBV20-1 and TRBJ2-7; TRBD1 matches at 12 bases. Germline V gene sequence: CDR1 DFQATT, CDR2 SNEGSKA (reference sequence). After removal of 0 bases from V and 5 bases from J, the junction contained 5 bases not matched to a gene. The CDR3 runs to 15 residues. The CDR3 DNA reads TGCAGTGCTAGAGATGGGGACAGGGGGCGCCACGAGCAGTACTTC. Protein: CSARDGDRGRHEQYF.